This TCR beta chain was found in a study of shared T cell receptors in the human thymus. Sequencing was performed with immunoSEQ multiplex PCR; in TCRdb, only in-frame clones are kept and a portion is missing. The sample holds just under 550,000 clones, about 84% seen once. The germline V gene encodes CDR1 MNHEY and CDR2 SMNVEV (reference sequence). CDR3 length equals 18 residues. The V gene end was trimmed by 6 bases and the J gene end by 0 bases; junction bases not matched to a gene: 11. This clone was seen only a few times. The data were also submitted as part of a second study, on human thymus T cells. That publication notes: The thymus tissue came from resections taken during corrective heart surgery. Thymic TCR repertoires of unrelated people reportedly overlapped highly.

The receptor was derived from a boy under two years old with a congenital heart defect. The rearrangement joins TRBV27 to TRBJ2-4, with TRBD1 identical over 10 bases. The specimen sequenced was thymocytes. CDR3 protein: CASSPGQGTTLAKNIQYF. CDR3 DNA: TGTGCCAGCAGCCCGGGACAGGGGACGACCCTAGCCAAAAACATTCAGTACTTC.